This T cell receptor beta chain was captured in a study of CD8 T cells in ankylosing spondylitis. Details on this clonotype: No antigen is known for it.

TCRdb reanalysed the 5' RACE reads using MiXCR and keeps one entry per CDR3 protein. The sample includes approximately 540,000 distinct CDR3 sequences, about an eighth of them seen just once. Study-wide results and caveats: Ankylosing spondylitis blood appeared to be characterized by a TCR beta motif of several highly homologous variants.

V dropped 6 bases and J dropped 1 base, with 15 bases sitting between them. From germline, CDR1 is DFQATT and CDR2 SNEGSKA (reference sequence). This CDR3 has 14 amino acids. This receptor was obtained from a male donor with ankylosing spondylitis. Sequenced: blood, either unsorted or a sorted T cell fraction (not recorded which). The V and J genes are TRBV20-1 and TRBJ2-5, with a weak D call TRBD2 (7 bases). CDR3 coding DNA: TGCAGTGCCGGGGGGCGGCCCCTCCAAGAGACCCAGTACTTC. This encodes CSAGGRPLQETQYF.